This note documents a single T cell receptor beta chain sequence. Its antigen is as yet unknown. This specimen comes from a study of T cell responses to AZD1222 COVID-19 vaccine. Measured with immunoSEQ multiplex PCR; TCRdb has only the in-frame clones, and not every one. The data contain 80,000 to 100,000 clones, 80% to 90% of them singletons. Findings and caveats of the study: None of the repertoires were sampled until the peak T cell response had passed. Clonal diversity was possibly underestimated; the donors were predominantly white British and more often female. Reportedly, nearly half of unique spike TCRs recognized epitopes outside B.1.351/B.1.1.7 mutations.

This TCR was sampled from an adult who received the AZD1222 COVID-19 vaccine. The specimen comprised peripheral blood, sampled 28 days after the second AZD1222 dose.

CDR3 in amino acids: CASSNQARNTIYF. CDR3 nucleotides: TGTGCCAGTAGTAACCAGGCTCGAAACACCATATATTTT. V and J are TRBV19 and TRBJ1-3, with D hard to call. The CDR3 is made up of 13 amino acids. V was trimmed by 4 bases and J by 5 bases, leaving 9 bases between them. Germline lookup yields CDR1 LNHDA and CDR2 SQIVND (reference sequence).